These 11 T cell receptor beta chains originate from one sample sequenced in a study of T cell changes during pregnancy in multiple sclerosis. Data came from immunoSEQ multiplex PCR; TCRdb stores just in-frame clones and leaves some out. The sample lists 35,000 or so clones, around 89% occurring once. The sequencing here drew on CD8+ T cells from peripheral blood mononuclear cells, taken in the third trimester of pregnancy. The receptors were gathered from a female donor with multiple sclerosis, enrolled in a pregnancy study.

The CDR3 sequence is CASSQRRQAKNQPQHF. CDR3 DNA: TGCGCCAGCAGCCAGAGAAGACAGGCCAAAAATCAGCCCCAGCATTTT. The chain is built from TRBV4-3 and TRBJ1-5; D might be TRBD1 (6 bases). The CDR3 runs 16 residues. V shed 3 bases and J shed 4 bases, with 16 bases lying between them. Germline values: CDR1 LGHNA, CDR2 YSLEER.

The CDR3 region has the DNA TGTGCCAGCAGATCAGGGGACATCGGATACAATGAGCAGTTCTTC. Encoded protein: CASRSGDIGYNEQFF. The V and J genes are TRBV5-6 and TRBJ2-1, with D perhaps TRBD1 (6 bases). This CDR3 spans 15 amino acids. Trimming took 5 bases from V and 4 from J, leaving 16 bases between them. Germline V lookup: CDR1 SGHDT, CDR2 YYEEEE.

This clone was seen a single time. This chain uses TRBV4-3 with TRBJ1-4; 7 bases match TRBD1. The CDR3 has 16 residues. Losses at the gene ends were 0 bases for V and 8 bases for J; bases not matched to a gene: 9. Germline values: CDR1 LGHNA, CDR2 YSLEER. The CDR3 DNA reads as TGCGCCAGCAGCCAAGATCGAGGGGGCTTAGGGGAAAAACTGTTTTTT. It yields the protein CASSQDRGGLGEKLFF.

The J gene is TRBJ1-2, the V gene TRBV7-9; maybe TRBD1 (6 bases). Per the germline V gene, CDR1 is SEHNR and CDR2 is FQNEAQ (reference sequence). V was trimmed by 5 bases and J by 6 bases, leaving 22 bases between them. The CDR3 sequence is 16 residues long. DNA for the CDR3: TGTGCCAGCAGCCCAAGGGACATCTTTTGGACGGATGGCTACACCTTC. It is translated as CASSPRDIFWTDGYTF.

The chain combines TRBV5-6 with TRBJ2-7; a weak D match, TRBD1 (6 bases). The germline V gene encodes CDR1 SGHDT and CDR2 YYEEEE. V was cut by 4 bases and J by 1 base, with 12 bases left in between. CDR3 length equals 14 residues. The CDR3 sequence is CASSPGTYSYEQYF. In DNA form, the CDR3 reads TGTGCCAGCAGCCCCGGGACATATTCCTACGAGCAGTACTTC.

About this clone: The identical CDR3 is also encoded by other nucleotide sequences in the sample. This chain joins TRBV4-2 and TRBJ2-7, with D possibly TRBD1 on 5 matching bases. The germline V and J ends were trimmed by 0 bases and 1 base, with 10 bases remaining between them. This CDR3 is built from 15 residues. Germline V gives CDR1 LGHNA, CDR2 YNFKEQ. The CDR3 nucleotides read TGTGCCAGCAGCCAAGAAGGCGACAGTTCCTACGAGCAGTACTTC. It specifies CASSQEGDSSYEQYF.

The genes are TRBV2 and TRBJ2-1; D call uncertain. Trimming removed 5 bases from V and 6 bases from J, with 5 bases in between. The CDR3 spans 11 residues. Germline loops: CDR1 SNHLY, CDR2 FYNNEI. The CDR3 region is CASSPINEQFF. The CDR3 DNA reads TGTGCCAGCAGTCCCATCAATGAGCAGTTCTTC.

The V call is TRBV9, the J call TRBJ2-1; the D gene is possibly TRBD2 (6 bases). V was clipped by 3 bases and J by 8 bases, with 6 bases between them. Germline loops: CDR1 SGDLS, CDR2 YYNGEE. This CDR3 is 11 amino acids long. CDR3: CASSGEDEQFF. The CDR3 DNA sequence: TGTGCCAGCAGCGGGGAGGATGAGCAGTTCTTC. Full variable domain (rest looked up from reference TRBV9 and TRBJ2-1): DSGVTQTPKHLITATGQRVTLRCSPRSGDLSVYWYQQSLDQGLQFLIQYYNGEERAKGNILERFSAQQFPDLHSELNLSSLELGDSALYFCASSGEDEQFFGPGTRLTVL.

J is TRBJ2-5 and V is TRBV6-1; possibly TRBD1 for D (6 bases). Germline-derived CDR1 and CDR2 are MNHNS and SASEGT. The V and J ends lost 1 base and 4 bases respectively, with 19 bases between them. CDR3 length: 17 residues. The CDR3 is CASSEDGPGQNRETQYF. In nucleotides, the CDR3 is TGTGCCAGCAGTGAAGATGGACCGGGACAAAACCGAGAGACCCAGTACTTC.

The chain joins TRBV5-6 to TRBJ2-2; 8 nucleotides align to TRBD1. CDR1 is SGHDT, CDR2 YYEEEE, per germline. The V and J ends lost 0 bases and 9 bases, in that order; junction bases with no gene match: 10. This CDR3 has 16 amino acids. CDR3 region: CASSLALSGGHRELFF. Here the CDR3 DNA reads TGTGCCAGCAGCTTGGCCCTTTCAGGGGGCCACCGGGAGCTGTTTTTT.

This rearrangement joins TRBV7-2 to TRBJ2-1, with 10 bases identical to TRBD2. In germline, CDR1 is SGHTA, CDR2 FQGNSA. This CDR3 contains 15 residues. V lost 1 base, J lost 9 bases, and 6 bases stayed unmatched. In nucleotides, the CDR3 is TGTGCCAGCAGCTTAGGGGGCTTAGCGGGAGGTGAGCAGTTCTTC. It translates to CASSLGGLAGGEQFF. Together with reference TRBV7-2 and TRBJ2-1, the CDR3 gives the full variable domain: GAGVSQSPSNKVTEKGKDVELRCDPISGHTALYWYRQSLGQGLEFLIYFQGNSAPDKSGLPSDRFSAERTGGSVSTLTIQRTQQEDSAVYLCASSLGGLAGGEQFFGPGTRLTVL.